These 3 T cell receptor beta chains were sequenced from one sample in a study of T-cell reconstitution after alpha-beta-depleted transplantation in children. Preparation of the TCRbeta library used unique molecular identifiers. Each CDR3 protein is one row after TCRdb ran MiXCR on the PCR reads. This table has approximately 290,000 distinct CDR3 sequences, approximately 10% appearing once. The material sequenced was peripheral blood, taken 180 days after TCRalphabeta/CD19-depleted stem cell transplant. These receptors came from a male patient aged 2 to 9 who had a stem cell transplant for chronic granulomatous disease, so the T cells may come from the graft donor.

This clonotype has ten or more counts. The chain has TRBV7-9 and TRBJ2-1, with 8 bases fitting TRBD2. With 2 bases clipped from V and 12 bases from J, the junction kept 6 bases outside the gene matches. CDR3 length equals 13 residues. CDR1 SEHNR and CDR2 FQNEAQ come from the germline V gene (reference sequence). This CDR3 is CASSLISLAGQFF. CDR3 in DNA: TGTGCCAGCAGCTTAATCAGTCTAGCGGGGCAGTTCTTC. Drawing the rest from reference TRBV7-9 and TRBJ2-1, the complete variable domain is DTGVSQNPRHKITKRGQNVTFRCDPISEHNRLYWYRQTLGQGPEFLTYFQNEAQLEKSRLLSDRFSAERPKGSFSTLEIQRTEQGDSAMYLCASSLISLAGQFFGPGTRLTVL.

This clonotype was detected ten times or more. The chain combines TRBV11-2 with TRBJ2-1, with D perhaps matching TRBD1 (6 bases). V shed 4 bases and J shed 5 bases, with 15 bases lying between them. CDR1 and CDR2 from the germline V gene are SGHAT and FQNNGV. The CDR3 has 15 amino acids. The CDR3, as DNA: TGTGCCAGCAGCTCCCTGATGGGGACACACAATGAGCAGTTCTTC. Translated, it gives CASSSLMGTHNEQFF.

This clonotype was found many times. The chain recombines TRBV11-2 with TRBJ2-1; 14 bases map to TRBD2. Germline lookup yields CDR1 SGHAT and CDR2 FQNNGV. CDR3 length: 18 residues. The trim removed 1 base at V and 7 bases at J, leaving 9 bases unmatched. The DNA for the CDR3 is TGTGCCAGCAGCTTAGGACTAGCGGGGGGGCGCGGTAGTAATGAGCAGTTCTTC. Translated, it gives CASSLGLAGGRGSNEQFF. Looking up the rest from reference TRBV11-2 and TRBJ2-1 gives the full variable domain: EAGVAQSPRYKIIEKRQSVAFWCNPISGHATLYWYQQILGQGPKLLIQFQNNGVVDDSQLPKDRFSAERLKGVDSTLKIQPAKLEDSAVYLCASSLGLAGGRGSNEQFFGPGTRLTVL.